The clone carrying this TCR beta chain was counted many times. The data belong to a study of blood T cell repertoires in COVID-19. Overall study context: The samples span acute and convalescent COVID-19 from the United States, Italy and Spain.

This CDR3 has 15 amino acids. Germline assignment: CDR1 WSHSY and CDR2 SAAADI. Unmatched junction bases numbered 9, after V lost 8 bases and J lost 3 bases. Generated by immunoSEQ multiplex PCR, the TCRdb table keeps only in-frame clones and is missing some. Of about 190,000 clones in the sample, approximately 84% were seen once. The chain joins TRBV10-2 to TRBJ2-3; 9 bases agree with TRBD1. The receptor was isolated from a woman between 65 and 79 years old with active or convalescent COVID-19. The sequencing input was peripheral blood. The CDR3, as DNA: TGCGCCAGCCATGAAGGGACAGGGATAACAGATACGCAGTATTTT. This sequence encodes CASHEGTGITDTQYF.